Listed below are T cell receptor beta chains from one sample, sequenced in a study of cytomegalovirus exposure and HLA in healthy donors. Method: immunoSEQ multiplex PCR; TCRdb's copy keeps in-frame clones and lacks some. This sample has over 100,000 clones, with 63% found just once. The sample taken for sequencing was PBMCs. Receptor source: a man aged 40-49 years in good health and CMV-seropositive. Both conserved end residues are part of each CDR3. The D gene is left open where the match is weak. A row's size may be missing; if present it is once, few, many or a size class.

clone_size	v_call	j_call	d_call	cdr3_nt	cdr3_aa
NA	TRBV18	TRBJ2-5	NA	TGTGCCAGCTCACCTTCGACGGGTTCGGAGACCCAGTACTTC	CASSPSTGSETQYF
once	TRBV2	TRBJ1-2	TRBD1	TGTGCCAGCGGGAGGACAGGGTGGGACTATGGCTACACCTTC	CASGRTGWDYGYTF
NA	TRBV4-1	TRBJ1-2	NA	TGCGCCAGCAGCCTTGATCACGGGGGGGATAATGGCTACACCTTC	CASSLDHGGDNGYTF
NA	TRBV5-1	TRBJ2-7	TRBD1	TGCGCCAGCAGCCCCGGACAGGGGGCCTACGAGCAGTACTTC	CASSPGQGAYEQYF
NA	TRBV10-1	TRBJ2-7	TRBD1	TGCGCCAGCAGTGAGGGACAGGGGAGGTACGAGCAGTACTTC	CASSEGQGRYEQYF
NA	TRBV11-2	TRBJ2-2	NA	TGTGCCAGCAGCTCTAGGGGCACCGGGGAGCTGTTTTTT	CASSSRGTGELFF
NA	TRBV6-4	TRBJ2-1	TRBD2	TGTGCCAGCAGGAAGACAATAAAAGCGGGAGGGTCGAGTGAGCAGTTCTTC	CASRKTIKAGGSSEQFF
NA	TRBV7-2	TRBJ2-1	NA	TGTGCCAGCAGCTCTTATATCGATGAGCAGTTCTTC	CASSSYIDEQFF
NA	TRBV12-1	TRBJ2-1	NA	TGTGCCAGCAGCCTGATCACTAGCGTTAGTGAGCAGTTCTTC	CASSLITSVSEQFF
NA	TRBV10-3	TRBJ2-3	TRBD2	TGTGCCATCAGTGAGTCGAAGGCGGGAGGGCCAGATACGCAGTATTTT	CAISESKAGGPDTQYF
NA	TRBV6-5	TRBJ1-4	NA	TGTGCCAGCAGCTCGACAGGAGGACGGGAAAAACTGTTTTTT	CASSSTGGREKLFF
NA	TRBV2	TRBJ2-5	NA	TGTGCCAGCAGTGTTGAGACACCGCAAGAGACCCAGTACTTC	CASSVETPQETQYF
NA	TRBV10-1	TRBJ2-3	NA	TGCGCCAGCAGTGAGGACAGCAGCTCTAGCACAGATACGCAGTATTTT	CASSEDSSSSTDTQYF
NA	TRBV28	TRBJ2-7	TRBD1	TGTGCCAGCAGTTTGTCAGGGGGCGCGGGATACTTC	CASSLSGGAGYF
NA	TRBV5-1	TRBJ2-3	NA	TGCGCCAGCAGCCCAGGGACACAAAAGGGAGATACGCAGTATTTT	CASSPGTQKGDTQYF
NA	TRBV7-9	TRBJ1-4	NA	TGTGCCAGCAGCTTACCGGGTAATGAAAAACTGTTTTTT	CASSLPGNEKLFF
NA	TRBV5-1	TRBJ2-5	TRBD2	TGCGCCAGCAGCGGAAACCCGGGACTAGCGATTCCTTTTCAAGAGACCCAGTACTTC	CASSGNPGLAIPFQETQYF
NA	TRBV7-9	TRBJ1-2	NA	TGTGCCAGCAGCTTACGCGGACAGCCTAACTATGGCTACACCTTC	CASSLRGQPNYGYTF
NA	TRBV28	TRBJ1-4	NA	TGTGCCAGCAGCCCCGGTCCGGGGTATGAAAAACTGTTTTTT	CASSPGPGYEKLFF
few	TRBV7-6	TRBJ1-2	NA	TGTGCCAGCAGCTTAGCTGGTCAGGGTTCTAACTATGGCTACACCTTC	CASSLAGQGSNYGYTF
few	TRBV7-8	TRBJ1-2	NA	TGTGCCAGCAGCCTGGGGGGTACGGGGGGGATCCTCCCAGGGGGCTACACCTTC	CASSLGGTGGILPGGYTF
few	TRBV4-3	TRBJ2-2	NA	TGCGCCAGCAGCCAAGATCAACTAAACACCGGGGAGCTGTTTTTT	CASSQDQLNTGELFF
few	TRBV5-4	TRBJ2-7	TRBD2	TGTGCCAGCAGCGAGGGGACTAGCGGCTACGAGCAGTACTTC	CASSEGTSGYEQYF
NA	TRBV5-1	TRBJ1-1	NA	TGCGCCAGCAGCTTAGACACGGTGACTGAAGCTTTCTTT	CASSLDTVTEAFF
few	TRBV7-9	TRBJ2-1	TRBD1	TGTGCCAGCAGCTTATGGGGACAGGGGCACTACAATGAGCAGTTCTTC	CASSLWGQGHYNEQFF
NA	TRBV30	TRBJ1-4	TRBD1	TGTGCCTGCCCCAGGGGGCCGGCTAATGAAAAACTGTTTTTT	CACPRGPANEKLFF
NA	TRBV5-1	TRBJ1-1	TRBD1	TGCGCCAGCCAACCCCTTGGACAGGGTGAGGCTTTCTTT	CASQPLGQGEAFF
once	TRBV4-1	TRBJ1-6	NA	TGCGCCAGCAGCCATACAGGTCTTGGCTCACCCCTCCACTTT	CASSHTGLGSPLHF
NA	TRBV30	TRBJ1-5	NA	TGTGCCTGGAGTGTACTCTCCCGGCCCCAGCATTTT	CAWSVLSRPQHF
NA	TRBV10-3	TRBJ2-1	TRBD1	TGTGCCATCAGCGATTCCGGGACAGGGGACAATGAGCAGTTCTTC	CAISDSGTGDNEQFF
few	TRBV28	TRBJ1-2	NA	TGTGCCAGCAGCCCTCCAGGGGTGAGGGGTGGCTGCACCTTC	CASSPPGVRGGCTF
NA	TRBV6-5	TRBJ2-7	NA	TGTGCCAGCAGTTTGGGTGCGTCGACTTCTTACGAGCAGTACTTC	CASSLGASTSYEQYF
NA	TRBV5-4	TRBJ1-1	TRBD1	TGTGCCAGCAGCTCACAGGGGGGGTTTGTGAACACTGAAGCTTTCTTT	CASSSQGGFVNTEAFF
NA	TRBV28	TRBJ1-2	NA	TGTGCCAGCAGTTTAACAGGAAACTATGGCTACACCTTC	CASSLTGNYGYTF
NA	TRBV4-2	TRBJ1-2	NA	TGTGCCAGCAGCCAAGATCCAGGGCAAAACTATGGCTACACCTTC	CASSQDPGQNYGYTF
NA	TRBV6-5	TRBJ2-7	TRBD1	TGTGCCAGCAGTCGGGACAGGGATGGCGGATACGAGCAGTACTTC	CASSRDRDGGYEQYF
few	TRBV11-2	TRBJ1-1	TRBD1	TGTGCCAGCAGCTTCACAGGGGCCACTGAAGCTTTCTTT	CASSFTGATEAFF
NA	TRBV19	TRBJ1-5	NA	TGTGCCAGTAGTATAGCCTTACTAAGCAATCAGCCCCAGCATTTT	CASSIALLSNQPQHF
NA	TRBV18	TRBJ1-4	NA	TGTGCCAGCTCACCACTATCCAGGGTTTATGAAAAACTGTTTTTT	CASSPLSRVYEKLFF
NA	TRBV11-2	TRBJ1-1	NA	TGTGCCAGCAGCTTAAGATGGACAGACACTGAAGCTTCCTTT	CASSLRWTDTEASF